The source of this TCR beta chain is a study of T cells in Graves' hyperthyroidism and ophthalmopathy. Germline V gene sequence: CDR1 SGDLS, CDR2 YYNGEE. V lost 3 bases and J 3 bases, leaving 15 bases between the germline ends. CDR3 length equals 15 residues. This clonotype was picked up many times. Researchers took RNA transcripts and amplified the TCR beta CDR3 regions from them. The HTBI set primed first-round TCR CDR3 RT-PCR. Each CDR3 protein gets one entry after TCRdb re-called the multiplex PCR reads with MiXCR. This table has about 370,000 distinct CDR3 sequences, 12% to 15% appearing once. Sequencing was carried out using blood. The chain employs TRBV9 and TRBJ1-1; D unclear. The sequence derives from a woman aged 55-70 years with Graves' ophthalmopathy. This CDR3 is CASSAGAGKDTEAFF. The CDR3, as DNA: TGTGCCAGCAGCGCCGGCGCGGGAAAGGACACTGAAGCTTTCTTT.